The entry below describes one T cell receptor beta chain. These data belong to a study of blood T cell repertoires in COVID-19. Study background: Some COVID-19 samples were acute and others convalescent; all came from the United States, Italy and Spain. The analysed material was cDNA or gDNA that came from T cells, B-cell-depleted T cells, or PBMCs.

V lost 0 bases and J 7 bases, leaving 16 bases between the germline ends. The CDR3 totals 15 residues. CDR1 SQVTM and CDR2 ANQGSEA come from the germline V gene. Some clones are missing from TCRdb's copy, which holds only in-frame ones; the method was immunoSEQ multiplex PCR. The sample has around 40,000 clones, roughly 90% seen once. The rearrangement joins TRBV29-1 to TRBJ2-1, with D maybe TRBD2 (6 bases). This receptor was identified in a man aged 55 to 70 with active COVID-19. Specimen: peripheral blood. The CDR3 loop reads CSVEDLLRGRNEQFF. CDR3 DNA sequence: TGCAGCGTTGAAGATCTTTTGCGGGGTAGGAATGAGCAGTTCTTC.